This T cell receptor (beta chain) was observed in a study of T-cell memory formation after mild COVID-19. Constant-segment-primed 5'RACE gave TCR alpha and TCR beta cDNA libraries with sample barcodes and UMIs. MiXCR, applied by TCRdb to the 5' RACE reads, yields one record per CDR3 protein. The data show about 470,000 distinct CDR3 sequences, with about 23% seen just once and approximately 13% held by the top ten. General study points: Later expanders leaned CD4+, whereas clones that contracted between day 15 and 85 were balanced CD4/CD8. The main location of contracting CD4+ clones was CM and EM, and that of contracting CD8+ clones was EMRA. Researchers found some responding clones in pre-infection memory, a sign that cross-reactive memory joined.

V gave up 0 bases and J gave up 0 bases, with 20 bases separating them. CDR3 size: 18 residues. Germline values: CDR1 DFQATT, CDR2 SNEGSKA (reference sequence). This clonotype appeared a few times. Its specificity is not known. The rearrangement links TRBV20-1 to TRBJ1-2; D is unclear. This TCR was recovered from an adult woman who had mild COVID-19 (a few samples of this study predate the infection). Cell type and time point are not known. The sequencing input was PBMCs or a T cell subset sorted from them (not recorded which). The CDR3 loop reads CSARDVVGAAPTNYGYTF. The CDR3, as DNA: TGCAGTGCTAGAGATGTGGTTGGAGCAGCTCCAACTAACTATGGCTACACCTTC.